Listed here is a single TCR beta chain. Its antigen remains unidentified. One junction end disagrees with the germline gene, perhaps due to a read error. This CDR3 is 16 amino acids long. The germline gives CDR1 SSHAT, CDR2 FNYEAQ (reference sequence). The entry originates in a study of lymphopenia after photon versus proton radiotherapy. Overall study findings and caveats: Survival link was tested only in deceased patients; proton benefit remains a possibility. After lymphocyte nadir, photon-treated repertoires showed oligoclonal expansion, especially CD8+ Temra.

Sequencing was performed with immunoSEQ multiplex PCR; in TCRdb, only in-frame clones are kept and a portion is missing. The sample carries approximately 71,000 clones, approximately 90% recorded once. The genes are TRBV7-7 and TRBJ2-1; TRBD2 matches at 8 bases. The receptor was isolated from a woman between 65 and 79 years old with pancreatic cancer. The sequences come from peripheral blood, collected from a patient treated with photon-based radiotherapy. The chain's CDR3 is CASSPNELAGTGEQFF. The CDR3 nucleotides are TGTGCTAGCAGCCCAAACGAGTTAGCGGGGACGGGGGAGCAGTTCTTC.